One sample yielded the 5 T cell receptor beta chains listed below, sequenced in a study of blood T cells in healthy people across ages (dated by TCRdb to between 2014 and 2016). Libraries were prepared through 5' RACE. Data came from an Illumina HiSeq 2500. A second roughly 7 to 11 cycle PCR used a sample-barcoded 5' primer and a J-beta primer mix. Starting from the raw public reads, TCRdb applied fastp trimming at Q25, assembled clones with MiXCR and retained in-frame beta chains. Rows are unified per CDR3 protein, each entry keeping the most common DNA and genes. For this sample there are about 640,000 distinct CDR3 sequences; roughly 53% appear just once. The leading ten clones occupy over 30% of the sample. Source material: blood. These receptors were collected from a man in his 60s in good health.

V gene TRBV10-3 combines with J gene TRBJ2-3; D is possibly TRBD2 (6 bases). The CDR3 spans 12 residues. Per germline, CDR1 ENHRY and CDR2 SYGVKD. V shed 4 bases and J shed 6 bases, with 8 bases lying between them. The CDR3 sequence is CAISGRGDTQYF. CDR3 DNA: TGTGCCATCAGTGGACGGGGGGATACGCAGTATTTT.

This clonotype was picked up a small number of times. The rearrangement uses TRBV4-1 and TRBJ2-3, with D possibly being TRBD2 (5 bases). The V end was cut by 2 bases, the J end by 6 bases, with 15 bases between. Germline CDR1 reads MGHRA; CDR2 reads YSYEKL. This CDR3 region has 15 residues. The CDR3 DNA sequence: TGCGCCAGCAGCCAATTCCGGGGAAGATTCGATACGCAGTATTTT. The encoded protein is CASSQFRGRFDTQYF.

This chain links TRBV10-3 with TRBJ2-5; 8 nucleotides agree with TRBD2. This CDR3 region has 14 residues. Germline CDR1 reads ENHRY; CDR2 reads SYGVKD. Trimming took 4 bases from V and 4 from J; bases not matched to a gene: 5. The CDR3 reads CAISGGLGLETQYF. Here the CDR3 DNA reads TGTGCCATCAGTGGGGGACTAGGATTAGAGACCCAGTACTTC.

This chain joins TRBV2 and TRBJ2-3, with 7 bases matching TRBD1. Trimming at V came to 4 bases and at J to 0 bases, leaving 4 bases not matched to a gene. CDR1 is SNHLY, CDR2 FYNNEI, per germline. The CDR3 length is 15 residues. CDR3 nucleotides: TGTGCCAGCAGTGGACAGGGTTCTAGCACAGATACGCAGTATTTT. It encodes CASSGQGSSTDTQYF.

The count of this clonotype is one. The V and J genes are TRBV20-1 and TRBJ2-2; TRBD2 might be the D (5 bases). Trimming took 5 bases from V and 1 from J, leaving 8 bases between them. There are 13 residues in the CDR3. Germline CDR1 reads DFQATT; CDR2 reads SNEGSKA (reference sequence). CDR3 loop: CSASRGNTGELFF. Here the CDR3 DNA reads TGCAGTGCTTCCCGGGGGAACACCGGGGAGCTGTTTTTT.